This entry is about one TCR beta chain. Its specificity is not known. Assay: immunoSEQ multiplex PCR; the TCRdb copy retains only in-frame clones and omits some. Of roughly 170,000 clones in the sample, around 94% were seen once. This record comes from a study of T cell responses to AZD1222 COVID-19 vaccine. Study-level findings and limits: Unmutated variant regions reportedly attract nearly half of all spike-specific TCRs. Females made up more of the donors, who were largely white British, and clonal diversity may have come out too low.

This CDR3 has 11 amino acids. V gave up 3 bases and J gave up 4 bases, with 4 bases separating them. Germline V gene data show CDR1 as SQVTM and CDR2 as ANQGSEA. This TCR came from an adult who received the AZD1222 COVID-19 vaccine. The gene calls are TRBV29-1 and TRBJ1-3, with D hard to call. The sequencing used peripheral blood, collected 28 days after the second AZD1222 dose. The CDR3 bases are TGCAGCGTTGAGCGGGGAAACACCATATATTTT. Translation: CSVERGNTIYF.